The entry below describes one T cell receptor (beta chain). The target antigen is unknown. Trimming cost V 1 base and J 0 bases, with 14 bases left between them. Germline loops: CDR1 SGHTS, CDR2 YDEGEE. This CDR3 spans 18 amino acids. This sample was taken from a study of OX40 agonist ivuxolimab in advanced cancers. Study context: The patients received agonistic anti-OX40 (CD134) antibody ivuxolimab. Therapy given before enrollment (anti-PD-1, anti-PD-L1 or anti-CTLA-4) was allowed, and over 35% had some. Study-wide results and caveats: There were, on average, more expanded clones in CD8+ T cells than in CD4+.

TCRdb keeps only in-frame clones here, not all; method: immunoSEQ multiplex PCR. The repertoire holds 68,000 or so clones, with more than 80% as singletons. The clonotype originates from an adult with an advanced solid tumor such as melanoma, head and neck, liver or kidney cancer. The V gene is TRBV5-8, the J gene TRBJ1-6; D unclear. The starting material was CD4+ or CD8+ T cells sorted from blood, obtained in a trial of the OX40 agonist ivuxolimab. This chain's CDR3 is CASSLLARLSSYNSPLHF. The CDR3 coding sequence is TGTGCCAGCAGCTTGTTGGCCCGGCTCAGCTCCTATAATTCACCCCTCCACTTT.